One and the same sample provided the 7 T cell receptor beta chains below, sequenced in a study of OX40 agonist ivuxolimab in advanced cancers. The repertoire was sequenced with immunoSEQ multiplex PCR; TCRdb's copy has only in-frame clones and lacks some. There are about 44,000 clones in the sample; about 90% occur only once, and around half lies in the top ten. The input for sequencing was CD4+ or CD8+ T cells sorted from blood, taken in a trial of the OX40 agonist ivuxolimab. These receptors originate from an adult with an advanced solid tumor such as melanoma, head and neck, liver or kidney cancer.

The V and J genes are TRBV21-1 and TRBJ1-3; the table's D gene call, TRBD1, was not cross checked with the DNA. TRBV21-1 is a documented pseudogene. The CDR3 consists of 12 residues. The DNA for the CDR3 is TGTGCCAGCACCAGGGGGGGAAACACCATATATTTT. Protein product: CASTRGGNTIYF.

This sequence joins TRBV4-3 and TRBJ1-4, with D maybe TRBD1 (6 bases). Trimming cost V 0 bases and J 4 bases, with 9 bases left between them. Germline values: CDR1 LGHNA, CDR2 YSLEER. This CDR3 has 15 amino acids. The CDR3 region is CASSQDSGVNEKLFF. Written as DNA, the CDR3 is TGCGCCAGCAGCCAAGACTCAGGGGTTAATGAAAAACTGTTTTTT.

This clone was observed a single time. V usage is TRBV19 and J usage is TRBJ1-1; D is ambiguous. This CDR3 is 14 amino acids long. V lost 6 bases to trimming and J lost 1 base, with 12 bases between them. Germline V gives CDR1 LNHDA, CDR2 SQIVND (reference sequence). The CDR3: CASSLEVENTEAFF. CDR3 DNA: TGTGCCAGTAGCCTAGAGGTCGAGAACACTGAAGCTTTCTTT.

CDR3 coding DNA: TGTGCCAGCAGCTTTGGCGCAGGGTCCACTGAAGCTTTCTTT. It translates to CASSFGAGSTEAFF. V gene TRBV5-4 combines with J gene TRBJ1-1; D might be TRBD1 (5 bases). Trimming removed 2 bases from V and 4 bases from J, with 12 bases in between. The CDR3 loop spans 14 amino acids. Germline CDR1 reads SGHNT; CDR2 reads YYREEE (reference sequence).

V gene TRBV28 combines with J gene TRBJ1-5; TRBD1 matches 10 bases. The CDR3 is 14 amino acids. J was trimmed by 7 bases and V by 6 bases; bases with no gene match: 6. CDR1 is MDHEN and CDR2 is SYDVKM in the germline V gene. CDR3 amino acids: CASRWDRGGQPQHF. CDR3 DNA sequence: TGTGCCAGCAGATGGGACAGGGGCGGGCAGCCCCAGCATTTT.

This clone was seen once. The CDR3 here is CASRPGTASSYEQYF. The CDR3 nucleotides are TGTGCCAGCAGACCGGGGACAGCTAGCTCCTACGAGCAGTACTTC. This rearrangement joins TRBV6-5 to TRBJ2-7; 7 positions match TRBD1. Unmatched junction bases numbered 8, after V lost 6 bases and J lost 0 bases. This CDR3 has 15 amino acids. Looked up from germline, CDR1 is MNHEY and CDR2 is SVGAGI.

The rearrangement uses TRBV7-3 and TRBJ1-2; D is uncertain. The V and J ends lost 2 bases and 5 bases respectively, with 12 bases between them. Germline V CDR1 and CDR2: SGHTA, FQGTGA. This CDR3 is 14 amino acids long. CDR3 loop: CASSLDSASYGYTF. For the CDR3, the DNA is TGTGCCAGCAGCTTAGATAGTGCTTCATATGGCTACACCTTC.